This TCR beta chain appears in the sequencing data of a study of T cells in Graves' hyperthyroidism and ophthalmopathy. Amplified TCR beta CDR3 regions came from RNA transcripts. The TCR CDR3 first-round RT-PCR relied on the HTBI primer set. TCRdb reanalysed the multiplex PCR reads using MiXCR and keeps one entry per CDR3 protein. The table includes 750,000 to 950,000 distinct CDR3 sequences, around 39% detected once. The CDR3 runs to 15 residues. V lost 4 bases to trimming and J lost 1 base, with 13 bases between them. Looked up from germline, CDR1 is DFQATT and CDR2 is SNEGSKA (reference sequence). The material sequenced was blood. The source of this sequence is a young man with Graves' hyperthyroidism. V usage is TRBV20-1 and J usage is TRBJ2-2; possible D gene TRBD1, 5 bases. The CDR3 sequence is CSAIGAQENTGELFF. Written as DNA, the CDR3 is TGCAGTGCTATAGGGGCACAGGAGAACACCGGGGAGCTGTTTTTT.